These 3 T cell receptor beta chains originate from one sample sequenced in a study of shared clonotypes between healthy human individuals. Sequenced by immunoSEQ multiplex PCR; TCRdb stores in-frame clones only, minus some. The table includes under 2.5 million clones, roughly 92% detected once. Material for sequencing was naive CD4+ T cells from PBMCs. Subset meaning: CD45RA+ positively selected. Source of these receptors: a man between 18 and 35 years old in good health. Some clones in this sample may be carry-over from other donors' samples.

The chain has TRBV5-1 and TRBJ2-5; D gene unclear. Trimming stripped 5 bases from V and 4 bases from J, with 18 bases between. Germline assignment: CDR1 SGHRS and CDR2 YFSETQ. The CDR3 is 15 amino acids. Written as DNA, the CDR3 is TGCGCCAGCAGTCAAAATCCCCGGTTGGGAGAGACCCAGTACTTC. Translating gives CASSQNPRLGETQYF.

The chain is built from TRBV9 and TRBJ2-3, with a tentative D call TRBD2 (6 bases). The germline V gene has CDR1 SGDLS and CDR2 YYNGEE. The germline V and J ends were trimmed by 0 bases and 4 bases, with 12 bases remaining between them. The CDR3 is made up of 15 amino acids. This CDR3 is CASSVGPSVADTQYF. The DNA for the CDR3 is TGTGCCAGCAGCGTAGGACCTAGCGTAGCAGATACGCAGTATTTT.

This clone was recorded once. This sample also contains other DNA sequences that code for the same CDR3. V is TRBV5-1 and J is TRBJ2-5; D gene ambiguous. From germline, CDR1 is SGHRS and CDR2 YFSETQ. The V end was cut by 0 bases, the J end by 1 base, with 7 bases between. The CDR3 loop spans 14 amino acids. CDR3 residues: CASSLVGSQETQYF. In DNA form, the CDR3 reads TGCGCCAGCAGCTTGGTTGGGTCCCAAGAGACCCAGTACTTC.